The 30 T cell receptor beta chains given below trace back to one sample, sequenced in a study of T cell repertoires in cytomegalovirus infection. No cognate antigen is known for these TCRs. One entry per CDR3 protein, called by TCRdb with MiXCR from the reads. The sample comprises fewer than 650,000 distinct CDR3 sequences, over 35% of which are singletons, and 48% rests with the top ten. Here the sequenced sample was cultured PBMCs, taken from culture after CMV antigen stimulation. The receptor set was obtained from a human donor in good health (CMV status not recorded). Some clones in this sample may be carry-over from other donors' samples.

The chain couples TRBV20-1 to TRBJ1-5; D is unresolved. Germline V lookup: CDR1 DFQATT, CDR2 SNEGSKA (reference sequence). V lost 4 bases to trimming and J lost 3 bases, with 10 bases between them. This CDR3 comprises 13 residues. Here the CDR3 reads CSATVGINQPQHF. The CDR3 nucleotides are TGCAGTGCTACTGTGGGTATCAATCAGCCCCAGCATTTT.

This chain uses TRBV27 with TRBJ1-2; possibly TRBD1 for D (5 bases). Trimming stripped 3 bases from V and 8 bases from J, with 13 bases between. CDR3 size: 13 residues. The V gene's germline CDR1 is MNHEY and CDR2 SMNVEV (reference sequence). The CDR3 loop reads CASSFGQGKGYTF. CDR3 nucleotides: TGTGCCAGCAGTTTTGGGCAGGGAAAAGGCTACACCTTC.

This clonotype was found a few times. CDR3 sequence (DNA): TGCGCCAGCAGCCAGGGTTATCCTGGGCATGAGCAGTTCTTC. This codes for CASSQGYPGHEQFF. The J gene is TRBJ2-1, the V gene TRBV4-1; D gene uncertain. CDR1 MGHRA and CDR2 YSYEKL come from the germline V gene. V lost 3 bases to trimming and J lost 8 bases, with 14 bases between them. CDR3 length: 14 amino acids.

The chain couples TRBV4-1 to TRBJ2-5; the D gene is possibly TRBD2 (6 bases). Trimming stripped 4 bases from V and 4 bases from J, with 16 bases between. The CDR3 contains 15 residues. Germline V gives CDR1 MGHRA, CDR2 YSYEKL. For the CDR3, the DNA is TGCGCCAGCAGCCCGCTGACTAGATGGACAGAGACCCAGTACTTC. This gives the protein CASSPLTRWTETQYF.

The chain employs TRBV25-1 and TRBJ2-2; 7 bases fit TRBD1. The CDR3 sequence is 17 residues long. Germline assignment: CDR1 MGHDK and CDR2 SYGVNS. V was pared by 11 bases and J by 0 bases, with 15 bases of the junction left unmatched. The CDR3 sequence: CAPGQRNDYANTGELFF. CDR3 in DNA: TGTGCCCCGGGACAGCGGAATGATTACGCGAACACCGGGGAGCTGTTTTTT.

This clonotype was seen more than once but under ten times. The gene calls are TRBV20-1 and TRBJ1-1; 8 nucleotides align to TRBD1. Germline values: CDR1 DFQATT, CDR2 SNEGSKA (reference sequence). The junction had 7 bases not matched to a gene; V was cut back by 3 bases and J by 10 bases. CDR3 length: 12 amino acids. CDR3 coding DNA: TGCAGTGCTAGGGGATCACAGGGGGTAGCTTTCTTT. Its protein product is CSARGSQGVAFF.

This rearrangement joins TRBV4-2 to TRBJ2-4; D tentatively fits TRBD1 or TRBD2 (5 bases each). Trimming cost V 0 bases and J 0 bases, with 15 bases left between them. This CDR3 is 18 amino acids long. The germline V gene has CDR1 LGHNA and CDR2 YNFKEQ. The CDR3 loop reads CASSQDWPGALAKNIQYF. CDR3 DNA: TGTGCCAGCAGCCAAGATTGGCCCGGGGCTCTAGCCAAAAACATTCAGTACTTC.

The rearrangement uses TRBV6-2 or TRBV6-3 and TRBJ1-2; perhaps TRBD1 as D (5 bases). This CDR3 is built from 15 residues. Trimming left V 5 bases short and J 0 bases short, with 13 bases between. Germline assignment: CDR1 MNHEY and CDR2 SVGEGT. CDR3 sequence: CASSRATTANYGYTF. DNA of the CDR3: TGTGCCAGCAGTCGGGCGACGACAGCTAACTATGGCTACACCTTC.

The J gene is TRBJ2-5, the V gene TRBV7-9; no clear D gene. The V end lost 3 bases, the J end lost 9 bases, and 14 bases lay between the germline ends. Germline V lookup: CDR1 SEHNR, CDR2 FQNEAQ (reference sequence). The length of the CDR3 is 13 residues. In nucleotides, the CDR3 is TGTGCCAGCAGCTTGGGTGGACGGTCGTCCCAGTACTTC. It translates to CASSLGGRSSQYF.

The CDR3 DNA reads as TGTGCCAGCAGTCCTACAGGGTCTGGATACGAGCAGTACTTC. Its translation: CASSPTGSGYEQYF. The genes are TRBV6-2 or TRBV6-3 and TRBJ2-7, with D maybe TRBD1 (6 bases). Per germline, CDR1 MNHEY and CDR2 SVGEGT. This CDR3 comprises 14 residues. Between the trimmed V and J ends, which lost 5 bases and 4 bases, there was a span of 15 bases.

For the CDR3, the DNA is TGTGCCAGCAGTCCCCACCCCGGGGCAGGGGCTGTTGAGCAGTACTTC. It translates to CASSPHPGAGAVEQYF. The chain employs TRBV12-3 or TRBV12-4 and TRBJ2-7, with D possibly TRBD1 on 6 matching bases. The V and J ends lost 5 bases and 7 bases respectively, with 24 bases between them. This CDR3 is built from 16 residues.

Here the CDR3 DNA reads TGTGCCAGCAGCCGGAGACCGGGACTAGCGGGGGGTAATGAGCAGTTCTTC. Encoded protein: CASSRRPGLAGGNEQFF. The V gene is TRBV7-3, the J gene TRBJ2-1, with 15 positions matching TRBD2. Trimming cost V 5 bases and J 7 bases; bases outside gene matches: 9. CDR1 and CDR2 from the germline V gene are SGHTA and FQGTGA. The CDR3 is 17 amino acids.

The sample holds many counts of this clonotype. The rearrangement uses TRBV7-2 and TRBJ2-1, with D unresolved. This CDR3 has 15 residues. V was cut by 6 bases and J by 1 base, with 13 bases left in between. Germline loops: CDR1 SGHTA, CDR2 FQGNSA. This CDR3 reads CASSAFSESYNEQFF. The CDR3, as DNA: TGTGCCAGCAGTGCCTTTTCTGAGTCCTACAATGAGCAGTTCTTC.

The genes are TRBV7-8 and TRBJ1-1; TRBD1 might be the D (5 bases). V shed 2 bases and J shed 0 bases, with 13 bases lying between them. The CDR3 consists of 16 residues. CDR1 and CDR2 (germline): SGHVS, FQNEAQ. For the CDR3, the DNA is TGTGCCAGCAGCTTAATAGGGGTCGGGGTGAACACTGAAGCTTTCTTT. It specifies CASSLIGVGVNTEAFF.

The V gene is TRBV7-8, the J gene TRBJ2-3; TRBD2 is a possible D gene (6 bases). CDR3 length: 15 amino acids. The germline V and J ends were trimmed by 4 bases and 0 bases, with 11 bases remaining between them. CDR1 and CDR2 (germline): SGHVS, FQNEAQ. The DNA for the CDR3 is TGTGCCAGCAGCTCCGCTAGCGTTAGCACAGATACGCAGTATTTT. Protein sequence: CASSSASVSTDTQYF.

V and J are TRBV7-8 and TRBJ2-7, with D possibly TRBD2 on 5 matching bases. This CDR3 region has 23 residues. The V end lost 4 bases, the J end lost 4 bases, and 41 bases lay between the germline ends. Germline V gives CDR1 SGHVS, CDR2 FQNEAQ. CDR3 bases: TGTGCCAGCAGCTCTCTTCAACGACCCCTGGTAGCGAGCCGCCGGGGAGTTGGGTACGAGCAGTACTTC. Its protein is CASSSLQRPLVASRRGVGYEQYF.

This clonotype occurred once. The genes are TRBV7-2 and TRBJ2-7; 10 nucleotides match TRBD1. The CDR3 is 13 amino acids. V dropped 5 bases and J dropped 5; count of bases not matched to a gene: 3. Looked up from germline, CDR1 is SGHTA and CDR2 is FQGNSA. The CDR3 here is CASSDDRGHEQYF. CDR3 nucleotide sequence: TGTGCCAGCAGCGATGACAGGGGGCACGAGCAGTACTTC.

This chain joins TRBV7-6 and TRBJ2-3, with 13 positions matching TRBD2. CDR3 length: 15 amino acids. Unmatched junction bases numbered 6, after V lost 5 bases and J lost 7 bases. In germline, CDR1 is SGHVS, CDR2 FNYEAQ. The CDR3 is CASSRTSGGPNTQYF. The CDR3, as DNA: TGTGCCAGCAGCAGGACTAGCGGGGGCCCTAATACGCAGTATTTT.

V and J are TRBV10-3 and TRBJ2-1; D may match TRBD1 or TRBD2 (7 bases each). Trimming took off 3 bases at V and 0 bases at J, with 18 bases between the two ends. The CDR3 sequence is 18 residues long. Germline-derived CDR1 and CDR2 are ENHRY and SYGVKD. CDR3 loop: CAISDQRDGTDSYNEQFF. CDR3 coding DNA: TGTGCCATCAGTGACCAGCGGGATGGGACAGACTCCTACAATGAGCAGTTCTTC.

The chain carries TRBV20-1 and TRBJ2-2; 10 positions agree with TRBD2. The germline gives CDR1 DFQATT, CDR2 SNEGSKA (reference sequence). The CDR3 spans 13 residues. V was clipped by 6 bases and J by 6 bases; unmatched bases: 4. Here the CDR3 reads CSAPGLASGELFF. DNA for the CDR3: TGCAGTGCCCCGGGACTAGCGTCCGGGGAGCTGTTTTTT.

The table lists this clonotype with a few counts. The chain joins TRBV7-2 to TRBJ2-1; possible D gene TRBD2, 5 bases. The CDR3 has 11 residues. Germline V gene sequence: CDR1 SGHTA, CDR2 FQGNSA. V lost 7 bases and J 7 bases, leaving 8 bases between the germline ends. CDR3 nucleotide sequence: TGTGCCAGCACCTCGGGGAATGAGCAGTTCTTC. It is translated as CASTSGNEQFF.

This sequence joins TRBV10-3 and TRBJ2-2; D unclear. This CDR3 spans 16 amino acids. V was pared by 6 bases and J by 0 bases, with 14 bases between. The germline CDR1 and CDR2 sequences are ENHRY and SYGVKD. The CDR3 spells CAIRVSSSSNTGELFF. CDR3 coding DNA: TGTGCCATCAGGGTCAGTTCTTCGTCGAACACCGGGGAGCTGTTTTTT.

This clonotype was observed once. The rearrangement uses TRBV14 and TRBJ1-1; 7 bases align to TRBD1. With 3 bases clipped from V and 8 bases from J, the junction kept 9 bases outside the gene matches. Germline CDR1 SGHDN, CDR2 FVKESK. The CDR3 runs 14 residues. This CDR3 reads CASSHLRQGDEAFF. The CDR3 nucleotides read TGTGCCAGCAGCCACCTTCGACAGGGAGACGAAGCTTTCTTT.

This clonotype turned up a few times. The CDR3 protein is CASSFSGLAGEDTQYF. The DNA of the CDR3 is TGTGCCAGCAGCTTTTCCGGACTAGCGGGAGAAGATACGCAGTATTTT. The genes are TRBV7-6 and TRBJ2-3, with 13 bases fitting TRBD2. The length of the CDR3 is 16 residues. The germline CDR1 and CDR2 sequences are SGHVS and FNYEAQ. Unmatched junction bases numbered 5, after V lost 3 bases and J lost 5 bases.

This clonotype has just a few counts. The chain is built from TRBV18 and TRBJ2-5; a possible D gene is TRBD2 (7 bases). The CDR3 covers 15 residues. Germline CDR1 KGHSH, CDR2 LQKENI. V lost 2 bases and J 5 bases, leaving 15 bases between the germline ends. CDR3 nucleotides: TGTGCCAGCTCACCAAGGGCGGGGGCCGAGGAGACCCAGTACTTC. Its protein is CASSPRAGAEETQYF. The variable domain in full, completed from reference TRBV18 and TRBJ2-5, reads NAGVMQNPRHLVRRRGQEARLRCSPMKGHSHVYWYRQLPEEGLKFMVYLQKENIIDESGMPKERFSAEFPKEGPSILRIQQVVRGDSAAYFCASSPRAGAEETQYFGPGTRLLVL.

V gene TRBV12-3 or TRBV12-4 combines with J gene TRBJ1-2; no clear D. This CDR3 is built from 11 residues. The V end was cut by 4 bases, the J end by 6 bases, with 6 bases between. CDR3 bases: TGTGCCAGCAGTTACAGAAATGGCTACACCTTC. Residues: CASSYRNGYTF.

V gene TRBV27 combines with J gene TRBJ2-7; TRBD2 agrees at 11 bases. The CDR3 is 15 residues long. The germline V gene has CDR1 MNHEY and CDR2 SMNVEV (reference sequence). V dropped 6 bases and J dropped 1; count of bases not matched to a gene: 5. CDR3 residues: CASRPTSGKSYEQYF. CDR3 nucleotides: TGTGCCAGCAGACCGACTAGCGGGAAGTCCTACGAGCAGTACTTC.

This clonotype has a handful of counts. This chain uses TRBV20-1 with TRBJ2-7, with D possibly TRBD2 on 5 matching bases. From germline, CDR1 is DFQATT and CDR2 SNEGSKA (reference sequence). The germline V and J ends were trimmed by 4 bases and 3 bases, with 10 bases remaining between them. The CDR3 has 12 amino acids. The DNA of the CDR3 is TGCAGTGCTACTCCTAGCAGCTACGAGCAGTACTTC. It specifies CSATPSSYEQYF.

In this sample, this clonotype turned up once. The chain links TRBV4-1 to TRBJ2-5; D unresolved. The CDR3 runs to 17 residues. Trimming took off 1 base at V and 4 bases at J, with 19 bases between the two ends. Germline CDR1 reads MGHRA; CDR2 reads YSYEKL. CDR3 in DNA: TGCGCCAGCAGCCAAGCCCGCGCACCATCGGGTGGAGAGACCCAGTACTTC. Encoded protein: CASSQARAPSGGETQYF.

The CDR3 region is CSAKSEWVQETQYF. The DNA for the CDR3 is TGCAGTGCTAAATCGGAGTGGGTTCAAGAGACCCAGTACTTC. The rearrangement joins TRBV20-1 to TRBJ2-5; no reliable D call. V was cut by 4 bases and J by 2 bases, with 14 bases left in between. The CDR3 covers 14 residues. Germline lookup yields CDR1 DFQATT and CDR2 SNEGSKA (reference sequence).